The 14 T cell receptor beta chains reported below all come from one sample, sequenced in a study of T cells after yellow fever vaccination. TCRdb reprocessed the 5' RACE reads with MiXCR, giving one entry per CDR3 protein. The sample consists of about 340,000 distinct CDR3 sequences, roughly an eighth of them appearing once. The sample consisted of CD4+ T cells sorted from PBMCs, taken 15 days after the yellow fever booster vaccination. Source of these receptors: a man aged 18 to 30 who received the YFV17D yellow fever vaccine.

A few counts support this clonotype. The J gene is TRBJ2-5, the V gene TRBV7-9; 7 nucleotides line up with TRBD2. The CDR3 extends over 14 amino acids. Per germline, CDR1 SEHNR and CDR2 FQNEAQ (reference sequence). The V gene end was trimmed by 8 bases and the J gene end by 0 bases; junction bases not matched to a gene: 6. CDR3 sequence: CASQWGGYQETQYF. CDR3 DNA: TGTGCCAGCCAGTGGGGGGGGTACCAAGAGACCCAGTACTTC.

This clonotype was counted ten times or more. The gene calls are TRBV12-3 or TRBV12-4 and TRBJ2-1; D may match TRBD1 or TRBD2 (5 bases each). Trimming removed 8 bases at V and 4 bases at J, with 6 bases between. The CDR3 runs 11 residues. CDR3 residues: CASGGYNEQFF. DNA of the CDR3: TGTGCCAGCGGGGGTTACAATGAGCAGTTCTTC.

Only a few counts were recorded for this clonotype. The V call is TRBV5-1, the J call TRBJ1-4, with 7 bases aligning to TRBD1. This CDR3 has 14 residues. Germline V gene lookup returns CDR1 SGHRS and CDR2 YFSETQ. The trim removed 1 base at V and 8 bases at J, leaving 5 bases unmatched. The CDR3 DNA sequence: TGCGCCAGCAGCTTGTACGGGACAGCCGAAAAACTGTTTTTT. Translated: CASSLYGTAEKLFF.

This clonotype was seen at least ten times. This chain joins TRBV29-1 and TRBJ1-4; D uncertain. Germline loops: CDR1 SQVTM, CDR2 ANQGSEA. Between the trimmed V and J ends, which lost 7 bases and 3 bases, there was a span of 15 bases. This CDR3 contains 14 residues. The CDR3: CSASYGSSNEKLFF. For the CDR3, the DNA is TGCAGCGCCTCGTATGGTTCTTCTAATGAAAAACTGTTTTTT. Looking up the rest from reference TRBV29-1 and TRBJ1-4 gives the full variable domain: SAVISQKPSRDICQRGTSLTIQCQVDSQVTMMFWYRQQPGQSLTLIATANQGSEATYESGFVIDKFPISRPNLTFSTLTVSNMSPEDSSIYLCSASYGSSNEKLFFGSGTQLSVL.

This clonotype was seen more than once but under ten times. The chain is built from TRBV25-1 and TRBJ2-2, with a possible D match to TRBD2 (6 bases). This CDR3 region has 17 residues. Germline V gene data show CDR1 as MGHDK and CDR2 as SYGVNS. V lost 4 bases and J 3 bases, leaving 18 bases between the germline ends. CDR3: CASSGSSYGTHTGELFF. The CDR3 coding sequence is TGTGCCAGCAGTGGGAGTAGCTACGGGACTCACACCGGGGAGCTGTTTTTT.

The chain recombines TRBV12-3 or TRBV12-4 with TRBJ1-5; D is ambiguous. Trimming cost V 7 bases and J 5 bases, with 12 bases left between them. CDR3 length equals 13 residues. CDR3 residues: CASKPGRDQPQHF. CDR3 DNA sequence: TGTGCCAGCAAACCGGGCCGCGATCAGCCCCAGCATTTT.

This clonotype appeared a few times. The chain has TRBV20-1 and TRBJ2-7, with TRBD2 identical over 13 bases. The germline gives CDR1 DFQATT, CDR2 SNEGSKA (reference sequence). Trimming cost V 5 bases and J 4 bases; bases outside gene matches: 11. The length of the CDR3 is 16 residues. The CDR3 region has the DNA TGCAGTGCTTCCTGCCGACTAGCGGGGGGCGGATACGAGCAGTACGTC. This codes for CSASCRLAGGGYEQYV.

This clonotype was picked up a small number of times. This chain links TRBV3-1 with TRBJ1-1, with 9 bases that match TRBD1. CDR3 length: 15 residues. Germline V gives CDR1 LGHDT, CDR2 YNNKEL (reference sequence). V trimming: 7 bases; J trimming: 2 bases; junction bases outside the gene matches: 8. The CDR3 sequence is CASKRTGQGNTEAFF. In nucleotides, the CDR3 is TGTGCCAGCAAGCGTACGGGACAGGGAAACACTGAAGCTTTCTTT.

This chain uses TRBV3-1 with TRBJ1-2; 8 bases are shared with TRBD1. The germline V gene has CDR1 LGHDT and CDR2 YNNKEL (reference sequence). The CDR3 spans 18 residues. V lost 4 bases to trimming and J lost 2 bases; unmatched junction nucleotides: 15. CDR3 sequence: CASSPQRGQGGRNYGYTF. In DNA form, the CDR3 reads TGTGCCAGCAGCCCCCAGCGCGGACAGGGAGGGAGGAACTATGGCTACACCTTC. Filled out from reference TRBV3-1 and TRBJ1-2, the complete variable domain reads DTAVSQTPKYLVTQMGNDKSIKCEQNLGHDTMYWYKQDSKKFLKIMFSYNNKELIINETVPNRFSPKSPDKAHLNLHINSLELGDSAVYFCASSPQRGQGGRNYGYTFGSGTRLTVV.

The sample holds many counts of this clonotype. V gene TRBV6-1 combines with J gene TRBJ1-2, with 8 bases matching TRBD1. Trimming took 0 bases from V and 4 from J; bases not matched to a gene: 7. This CDR3 has 16 residues. Germline CDR1 MNHNS, CDR2 SASEGT. CDR3: CASSEAWTGRVYGYTF. CDR3 DNA: TGTGCCAGCAGTGAAGCTTGGACAGGGCGGGTCTATGGCTACACCTTC.

This chain links TRBV12-3 or TRBV12-4 with TRBJ1-1, with 9 bases identical to TRBD1. V shed 7 bases and J 1 base; nucleotides not matched to a gene: 4. The CDR3 is 14 residues long. The CDR3 sequence: CASIDRGKNTEAFF. The DNA for the CDR3 is TGTGCCAGCATTGACAGGGGGAAGAACACTGAAGCTTTCTTT.

This clonotype came up a few times. V is TRBV6-1 and J is TRBJ2-7; TRBD2 matches 9 bases. The CDR3 is 15 residues long. Germline loops: CDR1 MNHNS, CDR2 SASEGT. Unmatched junction bases numbered 11, after V lost 5 bases and J lost 6 bases. The CDR3 loop reads CASSLEGRGGREQYF. CDR3 nucleotide sequence: TGTGCCAGCAGTCTCGAAGGGCGGGGGGGCCGCGAGCAGTACTTC.

This clonotype was counted ten times or more. The V call is TRBV29-1, the J call TRBJ2-5; TRBD2 agrees at 7 bases. Germline trimming cut 6 bases from V and 5 bases from J; bases unmatched to any gene: 6. Germline V gives CDR1 SQVTM, CDR2 ANQGSEA. The CDR3 is 12 residues long. The CDR3 sequence: CSVRGLGETQYF. As DNA, the CDR3 is TGCAGCGTGAGAGGACTAGGGGAGACCCAGTACTTC.

This clonotype was detected a few times. This chain connects TRBV6-2 or TRBV6-3 to TRBJ1-5; no clear D gene. Germline V gene sequence: CDR1 MNHEY, CDR2 SVGEGT. The germline V and J ends were trimmed by 8 bases and 6 bases, with 14 bases remaining between them. This CDR3 contains 13 residues. CDR3 protein: CASPQRPVQPQHF. Written as DNA, the CDR3 is TGTGCCAGCCCTCAGCGTCCCGTTCAGCCCCAGCATTTT.